This T cell receptor (beta chain) appears in the sequencing data of a study of blood T cell repertoires in COVID-19. At the level of the study: Samples taken during acute and convalescent COVID-19 were collected in the United States, Italy and Spain.

CDR1 and CDR2 from the germline V gene are MDHEN and SYDVKM. The junction had 5 bases not matched to a gene; V was cut back by 5 bases and J by 5 bases. The CDR3 has 16 residues. Methods used by the authors: From reference gene primer amplification, estimates of nucleated cell counts were derived. Some clones are missing from TCRdb's copy, which holds only in-frame ones; the method was immunoSEQ multiplex PCR. V and J calls and clone size follow that table, whereas D and trimming were derived from the DNA. The repertoire holds more than 90,000 clones, with about 85% as singletons. The genes are TRBV28 and TRBJ2-1, with 14 bases fitting TRBD2. The clonotype originates from a woman in her seventies with active or convalescent COVID-19. The sample was peripheral blood. CDR3 protein: CASSGGTSGSHNEQFF. CDR3 sequence (DNA): TGTGCCAGCAGTGGAGGGACTAGCGGGAGTCACAATGAGCAGTTCTTC.